Listed below are T cell receptor beta chains from one sample, sequenced in a study of cytomegalovirus exposure and HLA in healthy donors. Measured with immunoSEQ multiplex PCR; TCRdb has only the in-frame clones, and not every one. The data contain approximately 61,000 clones, 75% to 85% of them singletons. The sequenced sample was PBMCs. The receptors come from a man aged 45 to 65 in good health and CMV-seropositive. The conserved cysteine and the conserved F or W are not part of the CDR3 here. The size entry is marked missing in some rows and otherwise reads once, few, many or a size class.

length,V,J,size,CDR3
14,TRBV9,TRBJ2-2,-,ASSVSPSGTDGELF
11,TRBV6-5,TRBJ1-1,few,ASSEDRGTEAF
14,TRBV5-4,TRBJ2-7,-,ASSLASPTGIYEQY
13,TRBV7-9,TRBJ2-7,few,ASSLRTSGDYEQY
13,TRBV6-5,TRBJ2-3,few,ASSYSDRGPDTQY
12,TRBV25-1,TRBJ2-1,-,ASSDGQGHNEQF
16,TRBV7-2,TRBJ2-5,-,ASSLGSAGTPYQETQY
14,TRBV12-5,TRBJ2-1,once,ASGLVLGLAGGEQF
11,TRBV18,TRBJ2-7,-,ASSPTLDYEQY
10,TRBV19,TRBJ2-5,-,ASSIDQVTQY
13,TRBV19,TRBJ2-1,-,ASSSEGLSYNEQF
16,TRBV5-4,TRBJ2-5,-,ASSPGGTSGAKQETQY
11,TRBV6-5,TRBJ1-6,-,ASNSVYNSPLH
12,TRBV7-2,TRBJ2-7,-,ASSEVVAGREQY
13,TRBV5-4,TRBJ2-7,-,ASSPDRVTHNEQY
13,TRBV21-1,TRBJ2-7,-,ASSKAVGGDYEQY
12,TRBV15,TRBJ2-5,-,ATSSAGNQETQY
10,TRBV28,TRBJ1-2,-,ASSTWTAGYT
15,TRBV5-1,TRBJ2-4,-,ASSLPITGDPKNIQY
10,TRBV19,TRBJ1-2,-,ASSIYRDGYT
14,TRBV5-1,TRBJ2-5,few,ASSSRSDRQQETQY
15,TRBV10-3,TRBJ2-3,-,VISEALLDYLTDTQY
14,TRBV9,TRBJ2-2,-,ASSVNRGANTGELF
12,TRBV5-5,TRBJ2-1,-,ASSLGGTPHEQF
12,TRBV6-1,TRBJ2-2,-,AHRGGSDTGELF
12,TRBV6-1,TRBJ2-7,many,ASSEAQGAHEQY
12,TRBV4-1,TRBJ2-3,-,ASSQVEYSDTQY
13,TRBV5-1,TRBJ2-7,-,ASSLGGQSSYEQY
12,TRBV9,TRBJ1-2,-,ASSAVGGAGGYT
14,TRBV19,TRBJ1-2,-,ASTRFQAIANYGYT